This T cell receptor (beta chain) comes out of a study of T cell responses to AZD1222 COVID-19 vaccine. Study-level findings and limits: Females outnumbered males among donors, who were mostly white British; clonal diversity was possibly underestimated.

Sequencing used immunoSEQ multiplex PCR; TCRdb keeps in-frame clones, though not all of them. Of about 100,000 clones listed, approximately 90% are singletons. Germline loops: CDR1 SGHVS, CDR2 FQNEAQ. V shed 2 bases and J shed 2 bases, with 9 bases lying between them. The CDR3 contains 14 residues. As for this clone: Its antigen is not identified.

This chain joins TRBV7-8 and TRBJ1-2; no definite D call. The clonotype comes from an adult in good health. The sequencing here drew on peripheral blood, taken on day 0 of AZD1222 vaccination. CDR3: CASSLRGGNYGYTF. CDR3 bases: TGTGCCAGCAGCTTACGGGGAGGCAACTATGGCTACACCTTC.